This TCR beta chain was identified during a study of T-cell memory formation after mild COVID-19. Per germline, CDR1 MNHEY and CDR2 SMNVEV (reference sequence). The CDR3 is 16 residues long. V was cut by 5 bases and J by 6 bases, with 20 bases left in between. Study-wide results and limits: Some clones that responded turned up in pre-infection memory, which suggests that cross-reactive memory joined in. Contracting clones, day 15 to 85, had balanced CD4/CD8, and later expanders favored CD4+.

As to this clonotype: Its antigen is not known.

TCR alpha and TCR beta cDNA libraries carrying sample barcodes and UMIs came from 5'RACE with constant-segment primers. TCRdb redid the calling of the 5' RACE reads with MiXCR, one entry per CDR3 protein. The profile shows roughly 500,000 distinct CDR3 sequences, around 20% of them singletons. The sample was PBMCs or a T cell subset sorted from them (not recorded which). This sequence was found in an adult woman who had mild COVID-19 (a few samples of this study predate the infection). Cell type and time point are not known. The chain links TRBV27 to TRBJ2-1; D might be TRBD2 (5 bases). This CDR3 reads CASSALTGIESNEQFF. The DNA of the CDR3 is TGTGCCAGCAGTGCCCTGACCGGGATCGAAAGCAATGAGCAGTTCTTC.